A selection of T cell receptor beta chains follows, all from one sample in a study of shared clonotypes between healthy human individuals. The method was immunoSEQ multiplex PCR; TCRdb's version includes in-frame clones alone and lacks a portion of them. Among under 2,500,000 clones listed, approximately 94% were seen once. The specimen was naive CD4+ T cells sorted from blood. The receptors derive from a man aged 18 to 30 in good health. Each CDR3 is given with its conserved first and last residue. A D gene is named only where the DNA matches it firmly. Part of the rows lack a size; the others show once, few, many or a class for expanded clones.

j_gene | d_gene | abundance | v_gene | CDR3nt | CDR3aa
TRBJ2-3 | TRBD2 | once | TRBV10-3 | TGTGCCATCAGCCAAGCGGGACCTAGCACAGATACGCAGTATTTT | CAISQAGPSTDTQYF
TRBJ2-5 | TRBD2 | . | TRBV2 | TGTGCCAGCAGTGATGGAAGTAGCGGGACGGAGACCCAGTACTTC | CASSDGSSGTETQYF
TRBJ1-6 | TRBD1 | . | TRBV7-6 | TGTGCCAGCAGCACGGACAGGGGGCAACCCCTCCACTTT | CASSTDRGQPLHF
TRBJ2-6 | TRBD1 | . | TRBV11-2 | TGTGCCAGCAGCTTAGACCGGACAGGCGGAATGTCTGGGGCCAACGTCCTGACTTTC | CASSLDRTGGMSGANVLTF
TRBJ2-7 | TRBD1 | few | TRBV5-1 | TGCGCCAGCAGCTTGGCCGGGACAGGGGCCTACGAGCAGTACTTC | CASSLAGTGAYEQYF
TRBJ1-3 | . | . | TRBV28 | TGTGCCAGCAGTTACCCGACGAGGGAGAGCACCATATATTTT | CASSYPTRESTIYF
TRBJ2-1 | TRBD2 | . | TRBV27 | TGTGCCAGCAGTTCAGATCTGCGACTTCCCGATAGCGGGAGGGCCCTCTACAATGAGCAGTTCTTC | CASSSDLRLPDSGRALYNEQFF
TRBJ2-3 | TRBD2 | . | TRBV11-3 | TGTGCCAGCAGCTTAGCCGGAACGGGGGGAACAGATACGCAGTATTTT | CASSLAGTGGTDTQYF
TRBJ1-4 | . | . | TRBV19 | TGTGCCAGTAGTATTGTCCCCAAGGAAAAACTGTTTTTT | CASSIVPKEKLFF
TRBJ2-3 | TRBD2 | . | TRBV7-2 | TGTGCCAGCAGCTTAGTCCCGCTAGCGGGAGGATGGGATACGCAGTATTTT | CASSLVPLAGGWDTQYF
TRBJ1-4 | TRBD1 | once | TRBV7-9 | TGTGCCAGCAGCTACCCCTCCCGGACAGGGGGACTAAAACTGTTTTTT | CASSYPSRTGGLKLFF
TRBJ2-4 | . | . | TRBV21-1 | TGTGCCAGCAGCCTTTCGCGGGAGGGCGAGGGGCAGTACTTC | CASSLSREGEGQYF
TRBJ1-6 | . | . | TRBV7-9 | TGTGCCAGCAGCACCGGGGAAAGAGATAATTCACCCCTCCACTTT | CASSTGERDNSPLHF
TRBJ1-2 | . | . | TRBV10-3 | TGTGCCATCAGTGTTGGGAGCAACTATGGCTACACCTTC | CAISVGSNYGYTF
TRBJ1-1 | . | . | TRBV5-4 | TGTGCCAGCAGCTTGGCCCAGGGAAGAACTGAAGCTTTCTTT | CASSLAQGRTEAFF
TRBJ2-5 | TRBD2 | . | TRBV11-2 | TGTGCCAGCAGCTTAGTACGGGGAGGGGAGACCCAGTACTTC | CASSLVRGGETQYF
TRBJ2-2 | . | . | TRBV27 | TGTGCCAGCAGTTTAACGGGAGTCGGGACCGGGGAGCTGTTTTTT | CASSLTGVGTGELFF
TRBJ1-6 | . | once | TRBV6-5 | TGTGCCAGCAGCCGAGCGGAGATTAATTCACCCCTCCACTTT | CASSRAEINSPLHF
TRBJ2-7 | TRBD1 | . | TRBV28 | TGTGCTAGCAGTGACCGGCCGGACAGGGCCGAGCAGTACTTC | CASSDRPDRAEQYF
TRBJ2-7 | . | . | TRBV18 | TGTGCCAGCTCACCAACAGCAGGTAGCTCCTACGAGCAGTACTTC | CASSPTAGSSYEQYF
TRBJ2-1 | . | . | TRBV6-1 | TGTGCCAGCAGTGATCCTCAGGCGCGCAATGAGCAGTTCTTC | CASSDPQARNEQFF
TRBJ1-2 | . | . | TRBV28 | TGTGCCAGCAGTTTAGAACGCTCCCGCTATGGCTACACCTTC | CASSLERSRYGYTF
TRBJ2-1 | TRBD1 | . | TRBV7-9 | TGTGCCAGCAGCCCGGACAGGGTTCCGGCTACAGGTGAGCAGTTCTTC | CASSPDRVPATGEQFF
TRBJ1-1 | . | . | TRBV29-1 | TGCAGCTCCCTAGGGTGGGGACACGGAGATTCGTCGGCTTTCTTT | CSSLGWGHGDSSAFF
TRBJ1-5 | . | . | TRBV6-4 | TGTGCCAGCAGGGCCGACATTTATAGCAATCAGCCCCAGCATTTT | CASRADIYSNQPQHF
TRBJ1-6 | TRBD1 | . | TRBV7-9 | TGTGCCAGCAGCTTTTTCGTGACAGGGAATAATTCACCCCTCCACTTT | CASSFFVTGNNSPLHF
TRBJ1-1 | . | . | TRBV7-2 | TGTGCCAGCAGAGCACAGGGAGGGACTGAAGCTTTCTTT | CASRAQGGTEAFF
TRBJ2-2 | TRBD2 | . | TRBV7-9 | TGTGCCAGCAGCTTAGCGCTTAGCGGGCCGAACACCGGGGAGCTGTTTTTT | CASSLALSGPNTGELFF
TRBJ1-4 | TRBD1 | . | TRBV11-3 | TGTGCCAGCAGCTTTAGGGGACAGGGGGGTGAAAAACTGTTTTTT | CASSFRGQGGEKLFF
TRBJ1-2 | . | . | TRBV5-5 | TGTGCCAGCAGGTTTGACTATTTTGCGGTAGGCCACACCTTC | CASRFDYFAVGHTF
TRBJ2-7 | . | . | TRBV10-3 | TGTGCCATCAGTGAGAAATTCACTTCCTACGAGCAGTACTTC | CAISEKFTSYEQYF
TRBJ2-4 | . | . | TRBV28 | TGTGCCAGCAGTTTTCCGGTTTCGCGTGCAGGGCTAGCCAAAAACATTCAGTACTTC | CASSFPVSRAGLAKNIQYF
TRBJ2-7 | TRBD2 | . | TRBV4-1 | TGCGCCAGCAGCCAGGGGACTAGCGGACCTCAGGAGCAGTACTTC | CASSQGTSGPQEQYF
TRBJ2-5 | . | . | TRBV7-9 | TGTGCCAGCAGCTTAAAAAACTGGTACCAAGAGACCCAGTACTTC | CASSLKNWYQETQYF
TRBJ2-1 | . | . | TRBV5-4 | TGTGCCAGCAGCCGAGGCTCCGGGGACCCCTACAATGAGCAGTTCTTC | CASSRGSGDPYNEQFF
TRBJ1-2 | TRBD1 | . | TRBV7-9 | TGTGCCAGCAGCTTAGAGACAGGGGATGGCTACACCTTC | CASSLETGDGYTF
TRBJ1-2 | . | . | TRBV7-2 | TGTGCCAGCAGCTCATTCAGTCCTAACTATGGCTACACCTTC | CASSSFSPNYGYTF
TRBJ2-3 | TRBD2 | . | TRBV5-1 | TGCGCCAGCAGCTGGAACCTAGCGGCCGGTACAGATACGCAGTATTTT | CASSWNLAAGTDTQYF
TRBJ2-2 | . | . | TRBV6-1 | TGTGCCAGCAGTCTGGTGGGTTCCGGGGAGCTGTTTTTT | CASSLVGSGELFF
TRBJ2-3 | . | . | TRBV10-3 | TGTGCCATCAGTGGAGGGGACAGCACAGATACGCAGTATTTT | CAISGGDSTDTQYF
TRBJ2-7 | TRBD1 | . | TRBV5-1 | TGCGCCAGCAGCTTGGAAGGACAGGGGTTGATCCGTCCGTCCTTC | CASSLEGQGLIRPSF
TRBJ1-4 | TRBD1 | . | TRBV7-9 | TGTGCCAGCAGCTTAGGGACAGGGCCTAATGAAAAACTGTTTTTT | CASSLGTGPNEKLFF
TRBJ2-7 | . | . | TRBV2 | TGTGCCAGCAGTGAGGTCCGGACTTCACGGCACGAGCAGTACTTC | CASSEVRTSRHEQYF
TRBJ1-6 | TRBD1 | . | TRBV2 | TGTGCCAGCAGGGGACAGGGGGTAGGTAATTCACCCCTCCACTTT | CASRGQGVGNSPLHF
TRBJ2-7 | TRBD2 | . | TRBV5-1 | TGCGCCAGCAGCTCATACAGGACTAGCGGGAGGGAAAGCTCCTACGAGCAGTACTTC | CASSSYRTSGRESSYEQYF
TRBJ2-5 | . | . | TRBV4-1 | TGCGCCAGCAGCCGGACAGCCCAAGAGACCCAGTACTTC | CASSRTAQETQYF
TRBJ1-6 | . | . | TRBV5-1 | TGCGCCAGCAGCTTTGAGATTGTCGGGGACCTCCACTTT | CASSFEIVGDLHF
TRBJ2-4 | . | once | TRBV20-1 | TGCAGTGCTGAAGGGCTAGTGATTCAGTACTTC | CSAEGLVIQYF
TRBJ1-6 | . | . | TRBV19 | TGTGCCAGTAGTATTGGGGTAGGTTCACCCCTCCACTTT | CASSIGVGSPLHF
TRBJ2-7 | TRBD1 | . | TRBV6-6 | TGTGCCAGCAGTTACTCTTGGACAGGGATCTCCTACGAGCAGTACTTC | CASSYSWTGISYEQYF
TRBJ1-1 | . | . | TRBV29-1 | TGCAGCGTTGAAGGGGTGGCTGAAGCTTTCTTT | CSVEGVAEAFF
TRBJ2-7 | TRBD1 | once | TRBV5-4 | TGTGCCAGCAGCAAGGGACAGGGGGGATACGAGCAGTACTTC | CASSKGQGGYEQYF
TRBJ2-4 | . | . | TRBV9 | TGTGCCAGCAGCCCATATCAAAAGGGGTTAGGAGAAAGGTTTCATATAGCCAAAAACATTCAGTACTTC | CASSPYQKGLGERFHIAKNIQYF
TRBJ2-2 | . | . | TRBV9 | TGTGCCAGCAGCGTTACAGGAACCGGGGAGCTGTTTTTT | CASSVTGTGELFF
TRBJ2-1 | . | . | TRBV4-1 | TGCGCCAGCAGCCAGACTTCCCCCTACAATGAGCAGTTCTTC | CASSQTSPYNEQFF
TRBJ2-5 | . | . | TRBV7-3 | TGTGCCAGCAGCCCGCGAGTCTCTGGGGCCCAGTACTTC | CASSPRVSGAQYF
TRBJ2-3 | TRBD2 | . | TRBV2 | TGTGCCACCAGTGCCCGGACTAGCGGGAGGACTAGCACAGATACGCAGTATTTT | CATSARTSGRTSTDTQYF
TRBJ2-7 | . | . | TRBV27 | TGTGCCAGCAGCCCGGCACAACCGAGCTCCTACGAGCAGTACTTC | CASSPAQPSSYEQYF